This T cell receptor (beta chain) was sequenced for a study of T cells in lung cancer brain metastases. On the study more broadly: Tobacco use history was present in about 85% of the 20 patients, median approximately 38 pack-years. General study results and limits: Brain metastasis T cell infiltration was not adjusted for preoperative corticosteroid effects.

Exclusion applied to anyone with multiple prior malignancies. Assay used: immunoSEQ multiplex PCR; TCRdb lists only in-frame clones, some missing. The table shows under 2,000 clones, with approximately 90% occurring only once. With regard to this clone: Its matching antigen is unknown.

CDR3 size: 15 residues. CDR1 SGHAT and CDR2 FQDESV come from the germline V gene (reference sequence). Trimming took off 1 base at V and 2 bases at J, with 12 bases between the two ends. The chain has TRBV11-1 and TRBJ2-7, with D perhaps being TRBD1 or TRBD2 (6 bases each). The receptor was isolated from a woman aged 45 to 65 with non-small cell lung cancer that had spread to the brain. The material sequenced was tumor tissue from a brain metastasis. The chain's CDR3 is CASSLEQGGTYEQYF. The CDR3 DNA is TGTGCCAGCAGCTTAGAACAGGGCGGGACCTACGAGCAGTACTTC.